This T cell receptor beta chain was identified in a study of blood T cell repertoires in COVID-19. Study-level information: Both acute and convalescent COVID-19 samples were obtained from the United States, Italy and Spain. PBMCs, B-cell-depleted T cells, or T cells provided the cDNA or gDNA that made up the material.

Germline loops: CDR1 SGHTS, CDR2 YDEGEE. Trimming pared 4 bases from V and 6 bases from J, leaving 5 bases between. CDR3 length equals 11 residues. Methods used by the authors: Counts of nucleated cells, estimated from reference gene primer amplification, were obtained. Measured with immunoSEQ multiplex PCR; TCRdb has only the in-frame clones, and not every one. V and J calls and clone size follow that table, whereas D and trimming were derived from the DNA. Of some 70,000 clones in the sample, approximately 85% were seen once. Patients from Seattle were sampled longitudinally, starting during active infection.

This TCR derives from a woman aged 60-70 years with COVID-19, enrolled during active disease. The specimen sequenced was peripheral blood. The chain is built from TRBV5-8 and TRBJ2-1; D is unresolved. The DNA for the CDR3 is TGTGCCAGCAGCCCTATCAATGAGCAGTTCTTC. This translates into CASSPINEQFF.